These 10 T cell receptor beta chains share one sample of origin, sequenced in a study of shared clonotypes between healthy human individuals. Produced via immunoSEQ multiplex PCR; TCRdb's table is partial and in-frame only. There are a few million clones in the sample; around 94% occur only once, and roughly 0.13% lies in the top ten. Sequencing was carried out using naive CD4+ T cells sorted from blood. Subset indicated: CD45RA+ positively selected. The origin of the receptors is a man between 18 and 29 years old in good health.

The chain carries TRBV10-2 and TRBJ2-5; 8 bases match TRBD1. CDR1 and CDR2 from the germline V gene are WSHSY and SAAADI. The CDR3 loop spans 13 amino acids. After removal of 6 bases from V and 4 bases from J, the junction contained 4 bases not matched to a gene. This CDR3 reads CASSPQGAETQYF. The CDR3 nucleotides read TGCGCCAGCAGCCCCCAGGGGGCAGAGACCCAGTACTTC.

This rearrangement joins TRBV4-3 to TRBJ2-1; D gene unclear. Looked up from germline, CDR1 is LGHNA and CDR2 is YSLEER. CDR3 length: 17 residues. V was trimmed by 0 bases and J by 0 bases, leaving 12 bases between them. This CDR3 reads CASSQEAGRGSYNEQFF. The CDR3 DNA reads TGCGCCAGCAGCCAAGAAGCAGGCCGCGGCTCCTACAATGAGCAGTTCTTC.

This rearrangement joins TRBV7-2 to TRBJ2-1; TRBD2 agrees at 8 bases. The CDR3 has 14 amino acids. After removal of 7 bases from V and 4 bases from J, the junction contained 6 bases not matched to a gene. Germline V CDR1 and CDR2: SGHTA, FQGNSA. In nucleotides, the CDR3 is TGTGCCAGCACCGGGGGGGGCAAGTACAATGAGCAGTTCTTC. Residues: CASTGGGKYNEQFF.

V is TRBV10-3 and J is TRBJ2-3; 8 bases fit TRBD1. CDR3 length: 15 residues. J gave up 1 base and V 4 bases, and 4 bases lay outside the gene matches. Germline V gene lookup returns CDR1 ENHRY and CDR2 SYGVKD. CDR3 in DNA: TGTGCCATCAGTGGGACAGGGTCGGGCACAGATACGCAGTATTTT. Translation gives CAISGTGSGTDTQYF.

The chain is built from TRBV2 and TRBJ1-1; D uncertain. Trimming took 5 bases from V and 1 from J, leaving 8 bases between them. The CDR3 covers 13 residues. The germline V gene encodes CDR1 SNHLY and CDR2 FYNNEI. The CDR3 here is CASSNARNTEAFF. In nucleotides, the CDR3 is TGTGCCAGCAGTAACGCCAGGAACACTGAAGCTTTCTTT.

This CDR3 reads CASSPLGREGPNIQYF. CDR3 nucleotide sequence: TGCGCCAGCAGCCCGCTGGGGCGGGAGGGCCCAAACATTCAGTACTTC. The gene calls are TRBV4-1 and TRBJ2-4; 9 nucleotides agree with TRBD2. The CDR3 is 16 residues long. The germline V gene encodes CDR1 MGHRA and CDR2 YSYEKL. Losses at the gene ends were 4 bases for V and 6 bases for J; bases not matched to a gene: 10.

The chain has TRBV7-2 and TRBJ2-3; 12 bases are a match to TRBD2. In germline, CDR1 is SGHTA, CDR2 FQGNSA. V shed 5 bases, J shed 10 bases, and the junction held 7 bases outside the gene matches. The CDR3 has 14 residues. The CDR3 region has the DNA TGTGCCAGCAGCCCGACGACTAGCGGGAGTTCGCAGTATTTT. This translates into CASSPTTSGSSQYF.

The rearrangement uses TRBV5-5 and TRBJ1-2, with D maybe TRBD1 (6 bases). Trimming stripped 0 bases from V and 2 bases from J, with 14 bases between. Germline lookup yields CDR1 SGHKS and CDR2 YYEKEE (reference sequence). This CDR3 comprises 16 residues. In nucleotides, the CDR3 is TGTGCCAGCAGCTTGGACCCGGGGGGCATGAACTATGGCTACACCTTC. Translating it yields CASSLDPGGMNYGYTF.

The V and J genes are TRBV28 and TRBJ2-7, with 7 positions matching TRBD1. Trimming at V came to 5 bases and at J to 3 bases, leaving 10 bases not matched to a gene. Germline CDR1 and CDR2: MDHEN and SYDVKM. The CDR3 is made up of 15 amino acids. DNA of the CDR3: TGTGCCAGCAGTCTCTCCTGGACAGGTCGCTACGAGCAGTACTTC. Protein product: CASSLSWTGRYEQYF.

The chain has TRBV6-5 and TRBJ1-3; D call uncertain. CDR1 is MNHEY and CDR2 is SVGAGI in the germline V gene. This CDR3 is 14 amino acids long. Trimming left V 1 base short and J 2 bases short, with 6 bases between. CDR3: CASSYFGAGNTIYF. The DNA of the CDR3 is TGTGCCAGCAGTTACTTCGGGGCTGGAAACACCATATATTTT.